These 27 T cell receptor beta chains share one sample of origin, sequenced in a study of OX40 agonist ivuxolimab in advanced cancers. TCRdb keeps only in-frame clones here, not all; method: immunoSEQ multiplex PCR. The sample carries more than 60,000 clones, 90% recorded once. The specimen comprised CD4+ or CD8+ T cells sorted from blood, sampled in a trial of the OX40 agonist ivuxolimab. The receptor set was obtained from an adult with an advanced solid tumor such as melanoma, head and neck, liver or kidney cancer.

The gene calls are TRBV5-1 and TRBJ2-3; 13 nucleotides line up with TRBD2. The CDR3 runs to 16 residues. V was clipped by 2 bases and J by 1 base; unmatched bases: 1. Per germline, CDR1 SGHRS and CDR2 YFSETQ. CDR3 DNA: TGCGCCAGCAGCTTAGGACTAGCGGGGGGCACAGATACGCAGTATTTT. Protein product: CASSLGLAGGTDTQYF.

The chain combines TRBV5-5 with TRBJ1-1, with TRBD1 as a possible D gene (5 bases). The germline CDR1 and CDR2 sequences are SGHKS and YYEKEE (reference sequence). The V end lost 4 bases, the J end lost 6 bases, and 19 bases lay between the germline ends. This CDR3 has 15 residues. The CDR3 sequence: CASSRSGLNLAEAFF. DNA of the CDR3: TGTGCCAGCAGCCGATCGGGACTGAATCTAGCTGAAGCTTTCTTT.

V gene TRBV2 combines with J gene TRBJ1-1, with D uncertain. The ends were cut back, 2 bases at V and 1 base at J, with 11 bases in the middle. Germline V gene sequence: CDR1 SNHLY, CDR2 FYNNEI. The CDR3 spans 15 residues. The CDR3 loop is CASSEYWAGNTEAFF. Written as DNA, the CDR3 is TGTGCCAGCAGTGAATATTGGGCCGGGAACACTGAAGCTTTCTTT.

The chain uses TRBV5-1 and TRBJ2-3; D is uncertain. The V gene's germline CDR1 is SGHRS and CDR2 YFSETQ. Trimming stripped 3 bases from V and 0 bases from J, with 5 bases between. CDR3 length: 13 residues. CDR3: CASSSESTDTQYF. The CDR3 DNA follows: TGCGCCAGCAGCTCCGAAAGCACAGATACGCAGTATTTT.

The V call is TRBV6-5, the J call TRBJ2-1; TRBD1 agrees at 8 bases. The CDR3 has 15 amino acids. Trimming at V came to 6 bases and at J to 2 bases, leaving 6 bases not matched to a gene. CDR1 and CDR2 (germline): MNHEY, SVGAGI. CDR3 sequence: CASRPTGGTYNEQFF. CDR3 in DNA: TGTGCCAGCAGGCCTACAGGGGGTACCTACAATGAGCAGTTCTTC.

CDR3 residues: CASSPRQGAYEQYF. The CDR3, as DNA: TGTGCCAGCAGTCCCCGACAGGGGGCCTACGAGCAGTACTTC. This chain joins TRBV27 and TRBJ2-7; 9 bases map to TRBD1. This CDR3 spans 14 amino acids. J lost 2 bases, V lost 5 bases, and 4 bases had no gene match. Germline-derived CDR1 and CDR2 are MNHEY and SMNVEV (reference sequence).

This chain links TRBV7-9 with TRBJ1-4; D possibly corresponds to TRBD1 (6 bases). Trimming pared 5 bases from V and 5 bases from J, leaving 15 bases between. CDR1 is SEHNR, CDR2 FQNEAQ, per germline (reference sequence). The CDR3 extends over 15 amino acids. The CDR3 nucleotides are TGTGCCAGCAGCCAAACAGGGAATTCGAATGAAAAACTGTTTTTT. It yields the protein CASSQTGNSNEKLFF.

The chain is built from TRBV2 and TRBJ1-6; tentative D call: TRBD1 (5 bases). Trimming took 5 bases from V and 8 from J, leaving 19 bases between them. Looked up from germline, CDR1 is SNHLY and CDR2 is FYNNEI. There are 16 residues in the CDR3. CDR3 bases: TGTGCCAGCAGTATCTTGCCGGGACCAAGGGATTCACCCCTCCACTTT. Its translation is CASSILPGPRDSPLHF.

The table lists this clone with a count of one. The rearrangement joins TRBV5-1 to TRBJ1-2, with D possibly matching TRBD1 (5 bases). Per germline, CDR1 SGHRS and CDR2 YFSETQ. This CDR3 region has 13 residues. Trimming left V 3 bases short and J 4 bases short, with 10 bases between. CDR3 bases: TGCGCCAGCAGCTCGGCGGGGCCCTATGGCTACACCTTC. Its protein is CASSSAGPYGYTF.

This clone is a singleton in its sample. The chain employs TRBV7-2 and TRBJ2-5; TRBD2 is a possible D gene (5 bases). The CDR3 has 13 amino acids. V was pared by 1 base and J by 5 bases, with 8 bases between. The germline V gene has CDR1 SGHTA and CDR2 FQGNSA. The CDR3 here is CASSLGPGETQYF. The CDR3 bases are TGTGCCAGCAGCTTAGGGCCGGGGGAGACCCAGTACTTC. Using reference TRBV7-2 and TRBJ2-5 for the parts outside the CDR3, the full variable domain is GAGVSQSPSNKVTEKGKDVELRCDPISGHTALYWYRQSLGQGLEFLIYFQGNSAPDKSGLPSDRFSAERTGGSVSTLTIQRTQQEDSAVYLCASSLGPGETQYFGPGTRLLVL.

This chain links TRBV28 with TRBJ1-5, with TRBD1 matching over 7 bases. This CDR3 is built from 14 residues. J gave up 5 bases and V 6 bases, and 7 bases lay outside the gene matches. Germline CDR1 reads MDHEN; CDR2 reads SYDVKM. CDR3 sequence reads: CASRQGQNYQPQHF. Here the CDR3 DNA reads TGTGCCAGCAGACAGGGACAGAACTATCAGCCCCAGCATTTT. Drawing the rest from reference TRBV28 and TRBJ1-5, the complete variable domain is DVKVTQSSRYLVKRTGEKVFLECVQDMDHENMFWYRQDPGLGLRLIYFSYDVKMKEKGDIPEGYSVSREKKERFSLILESASTNQTSMYLCASRQGQNYQPQHFGDGTRLSIL.

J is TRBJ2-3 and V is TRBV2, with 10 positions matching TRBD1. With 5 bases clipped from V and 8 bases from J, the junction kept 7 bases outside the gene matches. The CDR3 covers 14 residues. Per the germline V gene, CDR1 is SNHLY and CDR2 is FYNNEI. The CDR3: CASSNGQGVSTQYF. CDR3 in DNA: TGTGCCAGCAGTAACGGACAGGGGGTGTCTACGCAGTATTTT.

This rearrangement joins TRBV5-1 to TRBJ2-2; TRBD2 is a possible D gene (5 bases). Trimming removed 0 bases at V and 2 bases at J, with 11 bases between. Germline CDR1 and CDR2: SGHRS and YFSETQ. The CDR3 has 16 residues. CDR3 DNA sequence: TGCGCCAGCAGCTTGGTCGGGATGGGTAACACCGGGGAGCTGTTTTTT. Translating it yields CASSLVGMGNTGELFF.

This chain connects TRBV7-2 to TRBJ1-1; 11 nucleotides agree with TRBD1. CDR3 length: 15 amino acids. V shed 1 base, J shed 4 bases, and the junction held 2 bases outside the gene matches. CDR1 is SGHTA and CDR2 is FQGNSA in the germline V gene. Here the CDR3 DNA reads TGTGCCAGCAGCTTAGAGGGGACAGGGGGCACTGAAGCTTTCTTT. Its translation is CASSLEGTGGTEAFF.

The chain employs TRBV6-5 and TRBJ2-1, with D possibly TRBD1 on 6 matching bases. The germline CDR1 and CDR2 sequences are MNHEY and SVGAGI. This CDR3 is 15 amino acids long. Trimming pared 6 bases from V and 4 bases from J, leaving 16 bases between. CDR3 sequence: CASSTGTLPYNEQFF. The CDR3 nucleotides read TGTGCCAGCAGCACCGGGACACTACCTTACAATGAGCAGTTCTTC.

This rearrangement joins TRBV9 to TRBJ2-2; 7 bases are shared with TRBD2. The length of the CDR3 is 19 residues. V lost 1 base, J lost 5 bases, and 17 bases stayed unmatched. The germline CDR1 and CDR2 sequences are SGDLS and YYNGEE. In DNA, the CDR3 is TGTGCCAGCAGCGTATACCTCGCAACCGGGACTATCGGTACCGGGGAGCTGTTTTTT. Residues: CASSVYLATGTIGTGELFF.

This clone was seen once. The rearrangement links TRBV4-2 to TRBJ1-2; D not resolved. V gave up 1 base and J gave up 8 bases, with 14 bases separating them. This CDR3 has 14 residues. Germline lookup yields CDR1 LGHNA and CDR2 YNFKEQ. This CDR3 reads CASSQGGSTLGYTF. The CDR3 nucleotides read TGTGCCAGCAGCCAAGGGGGATCGACACTAGGCTACACCTTC.

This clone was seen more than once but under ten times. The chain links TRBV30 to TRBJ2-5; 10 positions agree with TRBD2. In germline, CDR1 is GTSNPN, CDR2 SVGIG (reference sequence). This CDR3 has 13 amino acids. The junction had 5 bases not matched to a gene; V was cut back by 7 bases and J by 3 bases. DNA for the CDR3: TGTGCCTTGACTCTAGCGGGGGAAGAGACCCAGTACTTC. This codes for CALTLAGEETQYF.

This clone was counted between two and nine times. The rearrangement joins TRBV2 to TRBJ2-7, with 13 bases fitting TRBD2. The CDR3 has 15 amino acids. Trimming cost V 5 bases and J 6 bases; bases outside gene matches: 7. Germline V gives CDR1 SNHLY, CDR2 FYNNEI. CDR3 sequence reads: CASSLRTSGSGEQYF. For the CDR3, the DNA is TGTGCCAGCAGTCTTCGGACTAGCGGGAGTGGCGAGCAGTACTTC.

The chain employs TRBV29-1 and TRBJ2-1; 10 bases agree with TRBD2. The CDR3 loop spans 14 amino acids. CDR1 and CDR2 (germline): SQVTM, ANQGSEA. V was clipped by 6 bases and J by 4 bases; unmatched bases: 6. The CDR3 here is CSVAGTSVYNEQFF. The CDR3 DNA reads TGCAGCGTCGCCGGGACTAGCGTTTACAATGAGCAGTTCTTC.

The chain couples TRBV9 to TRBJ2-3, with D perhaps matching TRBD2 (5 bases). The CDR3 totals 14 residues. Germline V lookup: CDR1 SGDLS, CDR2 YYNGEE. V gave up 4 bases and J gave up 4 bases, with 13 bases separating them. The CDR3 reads CASSSQVRADTQYF. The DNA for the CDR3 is TGTGCCAGCAGCTCCCAAGTGCGGGCAGATACGCAGTATTTT.

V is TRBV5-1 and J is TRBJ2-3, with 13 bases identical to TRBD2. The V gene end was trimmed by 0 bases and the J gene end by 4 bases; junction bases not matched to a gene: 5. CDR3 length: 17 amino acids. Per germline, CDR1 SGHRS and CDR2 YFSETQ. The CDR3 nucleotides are TGCGCCAGCAGCTTGGCAGGGACTAGCGGGGTACCAGATACGCAGTATTTT. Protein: CASSLAGTSGVPDTQYF.

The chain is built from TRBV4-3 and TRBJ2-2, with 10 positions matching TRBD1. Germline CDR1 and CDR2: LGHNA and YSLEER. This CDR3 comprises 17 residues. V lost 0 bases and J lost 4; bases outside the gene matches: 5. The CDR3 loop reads CASSQEAGQGSTGELFF. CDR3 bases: TGCGCCAGCAGCCAAGAGGCGGGACAGGGGAGCACCGGGGAGCTGTTTTTT.

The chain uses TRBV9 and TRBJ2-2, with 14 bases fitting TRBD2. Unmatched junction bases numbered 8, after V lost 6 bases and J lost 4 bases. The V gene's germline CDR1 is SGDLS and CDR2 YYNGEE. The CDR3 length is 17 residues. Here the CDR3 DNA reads TGTGCCAGCACCGTGGGTGGGACTAGCGGGGGCACCGGGGAGCTGTTTTTT. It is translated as CASTVGGTSGGTGELFF.

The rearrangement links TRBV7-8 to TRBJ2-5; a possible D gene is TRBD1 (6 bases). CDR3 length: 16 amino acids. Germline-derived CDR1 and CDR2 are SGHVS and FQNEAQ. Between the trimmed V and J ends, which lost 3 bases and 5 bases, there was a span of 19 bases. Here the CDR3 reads CASSLSTGPPGETQYF. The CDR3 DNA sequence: TGTGCCAGCAGCTTGTCGACAGGCCCGCCTGGGGAGACCCAGTACTTC.

In nucleotides, the CDR3 is TGTGCCAGCAGTTATGGGGCAGGGGGAATGAACACTGAAGCTTTCTTT. Translating gives CASSYGAGGMNTEAFF. The rearrangement uses TRBV6-6 and TRBJ1-1; the match to TRBD1 covers 7 bases. The V gene's germline CDR1 is MNHNY and CDR2 SVGAGI (reference sequence). The junction had 7 bases not matched to a gene; V was cut back by 3 bases and J by 0 bases. The CDR3 loop spans 16 amino acids.

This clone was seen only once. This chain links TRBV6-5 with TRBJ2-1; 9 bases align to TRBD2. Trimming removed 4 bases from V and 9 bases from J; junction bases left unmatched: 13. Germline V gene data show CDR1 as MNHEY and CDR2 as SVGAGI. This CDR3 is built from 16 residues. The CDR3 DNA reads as TGTGCCAGCAGTTCGACGTCTAGCGGGGCGGGTGTTGAGCAGTTCTTC. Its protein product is CASSSTSSGAGVEQFF.